This TCR beta chain is drawn from a study of blood T cells in healthy people across ages. A second PCR, run for roughly 7 to 12 cycles, used a sample-barcoded 5' primer plus a J-beta primer mix. Each cDNA molecule carried a tag from a template-switch adaptor that contained 12 random nucleotides. TCRdb itself ran the 5' RACE reads through MiXCR, one entry per CDR3 protein. The data show more than 700,000 distinct CDR3 sequences, about 48% seen once. Notes on this clonotype: Its antigen is unknown.

Points from the study as a whole: Significant beta diversity loss was already apparent by age approximately 42, declining roughly linearly. It was held that the diversity estimates obtained from one million T cells were underestimates.

Aged roughly 6 to 90, donors were systemically healthy Caucasians from Russia. In germline, CDR1 is MNHEY, CDR2 SMNVEV (reference sequence). The CDR3 runs 15 residues. The junction had 5 bases not matched to a gene; V was cut back by 1 base and J by 5 bases. The sample was blood. The origin of this receptor is a man at least 80 years old in good health. V gene TRBV27 combines with J gene TRBJ2-5; 9 nucleotides align to TRBD1. The chain's CDR3 is CASSLYGTGYETQYF. In DNA, the CDR3 is TGTGCCAGCAGTTTATACGGGACAGGGTATGAGACCCAGTACTTC.